This T cell receptor beta chain was sequenced in a study of cytomegalovirus exposure and HLA in healthy donors. General study points: Among CMV-associated TCR beta chains, most appeared HLA-restricted in a later analysis.

The CDR3 sequence is 14 residues long. Trimming took 3 bases from V and 4 from J; bases not matched to a gene: 5. In germline, CDR1 is LNHDA, CDR2 SQIVND (reference sequence). The PCR employed 60 Vbeta primers together with 13 Jbeta primers. Method: immunoSEQ multiplex PCR; TCRdb's copy keeps in-frame clones and lacks some. Here the sample spans approximately 100,000 clones, about 79% being singletons. Of note for this clone: What it binds is unknown.

Sequenced sample: PBMCs. The chain has TRBV19 and TRBJ2-7; TRBD1 agrees at 8 bases. The sequence was obtained from a man in his sixties in good health and CMV-seropositive. The CDR3 loop is CASSMTGEPYEQYF. The CDR3 region has the DNA TGTGCCAGTAGTATGACAGGGGAACCTTACGAGCAGTACTTC.